Below are 32 T cell receptor beta chains sequenced from a single sample in a study of T cell repertoires in aging, cancer and after chemotherapy. TRB rearrangements spanning V, D and J were amplified using mixed TRB-A/B primers. Each CDR3 protein is one row after TCRdb ran MiXCR on the multiplex PCR reads. The repertoire holds about 6,700 distinct CDR3 sequences, with around half as singletons. Peripheral blood genomic DNA, not sorted cells or RNA, was the template. Sequenced sample: blood. The source of these receptors is a human donor with a solid tumor.

The chain recombines TRBV6-5 with TRBJ2-1; TRBD2 agrees at 14 bases. The CDR3 runs to 17 residues. The trim removed 6 bases at V and 1 base at J, leaving 5 bases unmatched. CDR1 MNHEY and CDR2 SVGAGI come from the germline V gene. The CDR3 protein is CASRSRTSGRSYNEQFF. In DNA, the CDR3 is TGTGCCAGCAGGTCTAGGACTAGCGGGAGGTCCTACAATGAGCAGTTCTTC.

Points on this clonotype: An end of the junction differs from the germline gene, which may be a read error. This sequence joins TRBV5-1 and TRBJ2-2; D could derive from TRBD1 or TRBD2 (5 bases each). The V gene's germline CDR1 is SGHRS and CDR2 YFSETQ. CDR3 size: 16 residues. DNA of the CDR3: TGTGCCAGAAGCTTACTTGGGACGGCGAACACCGGGGAGCTGTTTTTT. Translation gives CARSLLGTANTGELFF.

This clonotype was counted between two and nine times. CDR3 amino acids: CASSAPPARIDYGYTF. The CDR3 bases are TGTGCCAGCTCCGCCCCGCCAGCCAGAATCGACTATGGCTACACCTTC. The chain employs TRBV18 and TRBJ1-2; no firm D call. Germline V gene lookup returns CDR1 KGHSH and CDR2 LQKENI. V was pared by 6 bases and J by 3 bases, with 20 bases between. CDR3 length equals 16 residues.

The V and J genes are TRBV6-4 and TRBJ2-7; 7 nucleotides agree with TRBD1. Germline CDR1 MRHNA, CDR2 SNTAGT. This CDR3 has 18 amino acids. J gave up 2 bases and V 0 bases, and 13 bases lay outside the gene matches. The CDR3 protein is CASSDSRQGEKVPYEQYF. CDR3 sequence (DNA): TGTGCCAGCAGTGACTCGAGGCAGGGGGAAAAAGTGCCCTACGAGCAGTACTTC.

CDR3: CASSSYWSSYEQYF. The CDR3 DNA follows: TGTGCCAGCAGTTCGTACTGGAGCTCCTACGAGCAGTACTTC. The chain employs TRBV6-1 and TRBJ2-7; D is unclear. Germline values: CDR1 MNHNS, CDR2 SASEGT. V was clipped by 5 bases and J by 0 bases, with 11 bases between them. The CDR3 is 14 residues long.

The chain combines TRBV5-1 with TRBJ1-2; 12 bases align to TRBD1. Unmatched junction bases numbered 7, after V lost 4 bases and J lost 3 bases. This CDR3 is 16 amino acids long. Per the germline V gene, CDR1 is SGHRS and CDR2 is YFSETQ. The CDR3 sequence is CASSPGGTGGHYGYTF. The CDR3 coding sequence is TGCGCCAGCAGCCCGGGAGGGACAGGGGGCCACTATGGCTACACCTTC.

The rearrangement links TRBV6-1 to TRBJ1-1; perhaps TRBD1 as D (5 bases). V was shortened by 1 base and J by 1 base, with 10 bases between the two germline ends. The CDR3 spans 15 residues. Germline CDR1 is MNHNS and CDR2 is SASEGT. The CDR3 DNA sequence: TGTGCCAGCAGTGAAGAGGCAGGGAAGAACACTGAAGCTTTCTTT. It translates to CASSEEAGKNTEAFF.

This clonotype was seen a single time. The J gene is TRBJ2-1, the V gene TRBV7-6; 9 bases match TRBD2. The CDR3 runs 14 residues. The trim removed 3 bases at V and 8 bases at J, leaving 5 bases unmatched. Germline CDR1 is SGHVS and CDR2 is FNYEAQ. The CDR3 bases are TGTGCCAGCAGCTTCCTAGCGGGACGGGATGAGCAGTTCTTC. It codes for CASSFLAGRDEQFF.

A few counts support this clonotype. This chain connects TRBV5-6 to TRBJ1-2, with D tentatively TRBD1 (5 bases). Germline V gives CDR1 SGHDT, CDR2 YYEEEE. The CDR3 sequence is 15 residues long. Deletions cut 3 bases from V and 4 bases from J, with 16 bases between. The DNA for the CDR3 is TGTGCCAGCAGCTCAGGGACGGCGGACGTCTATGGCTACACCTTC. This sequence encodes CASSSGTADVYGYTF.

The count of this clonotype is one. The chain recombines TRBV6-5 with TRBJ2-1; perhaps TRBD2 as D (5 bases). Germline CDR1 is MNHEY and CDR2 is SVGAGI. Trimming stripped 2 bases from V and 2 bases from J, with 10 bases between. The CDR3 extends over 15 amino acids. The CDR3 region is CASSYRAGTYNEQFF. CDR3 DNA: TGTGCCAGCAGTTACCGCGCGGGTACCTACAATGAGCAGTTCTTC.

The chain's CDR3 is CSARTETYEQYF. The CDR3 DNA follows: TGCAGTGCCAGGACAGAGACCTACGAGCAGTACTTC. J is TRBJ2-7 and V is TRBV20-1; D may be TRBD1 (6 bases). V was trimmed by 6 bases and J by 2 bases, leaving 11 bases between them. The CDR3 extends over 12 amino acids. Germline CDR1 is DFQATT and CDR2 is SNEGSKA (reference sequence).

The chain carries TRBV7-2 and TRBJ1-1; D is possibly TRBD1 (6 bases). The CDR3 loop spans 13 amino acids. Deletions cut 5 bases from V and 5 bases from J, with 12 bases between. The germline CDR1 and CDR2 sequences are SGHTA and FQGNSA. The CDR3 DNA reads TGTGCCAGCAGCATAACGGGACAAACTGAAGCTTTCTTT. This encodes CASSITGQTEAFF.

Only a few counts were recorded for this clonotype. V usage is TRBV19 and J usage is TRBJ2-7; 10 bases match TRBD2. J was trimmed by 5 bases and V by 2 bases; bases with no gene match: 18. The CDR3 covers 19 residues. CDR1 is LNHDA, CDR2 SQIVND, per germline (reference sequence). CDR3 amino acids: CASSIFHRPTSGITHEQYF. As DNA, the CDR3 is TGTGCCAGTAGTATATTCCACCGCCCCACTAGCGGGATTACCCACGAGCAGTACTTC.

The chain has TRBV7-9 and TRBJ2-1; tentative D call: TRBD1 (5 bases). V shed 10 bases and J shed 7 bases, with 14 bases lying between them. Germline V CDR1 and CDR2: SEHNR, FQNEAQ (reference sequence). The CDR3 is made up of 12 amino acids. The CDR3 bases are TGTGCCACAGACGTCCCAGGGAATGAGCAGTTCTTC. Its protein product is CATDVPGNEQFF.

V gene TRBV12-3 or TRBV12-4 combines with J gene TRBJ1-1; unclear D gene. The CDR3 contains 12 residues. V gave up 6 bases and J gave up 5 bases, with 10 bases separating them. DNA of the CDR3: TGTGCCAGCAGCCGCGTGGGGACTGAAGCTTTCTTT. This codes for CASSRVGTEAFF.

The chain has TRBV27 and TRBJ2-2; 8 nucleotides line up with TRBD1. CDR1 and CDR2 from the germline V gene are MNHEY and SMNVEV (reference sequence). CDR3 length: 15 residues. The ends lost 8 bases at V and 4 bases at J; junction bases unmatched: 9. CDR3 amino acids: CASLPTGDSTGELFF. CDR3 DNA: TGTGCCAGCCTTCCGACAGGGGACAGCACCGGGGAGCTGTTTTTT.

The chain has TRBV18 and TRBJ2-5; D could derive from TRBD1 or TRBD2 (5 bases each). V lost 8 bases and J 5 bases, leaving 15 bases between the germline ends. The V gene's germline CDR1 is KGHSH and CDR2 LQKENI. The CDR3 length is 13 residues. CDR3 sequence: CASSWMWGETQYF. In DNA form, the CDR3 reads TGTGCCAGCAGCTGGATGTGGGGGGAGACCCAGTACTTC.

This clonotype was seen just once. The chain's CDR3 is CSADGTDYTDTQYF. CDR3 nucleotide sequence: TGCAGTGCCGACGGGACTGACTACACAGATACGCAGTATTTT. The chain joins TRBV20-1 to TRBJ2-3; perhaps TRBD2 as D (6 bases). V dropped 6 bases and J dropped 2 bases, with 15 bases sitting between them. CDR1 is DFQATT and CDR2 is SNEGSKA in the germline V gene (reference sequence). This CDR3 has 14 residues.

The chain couples TRBV7-2 to TRBJ1-5; D gene uncertain. This CDR3 is 14 amino acids long. Germline loops: CDR1 SGHTA, CDR2 FQGNSA. V shed 5 bases and J shed 6 bases, with 14 bases lying between them. CDR3 bases: TGTGCCAGCAGCCCTGCGGGGTGGGGTCAGCCCCAGCATTTT. Translated, it gives CASSPAGWGQPQHF.

V usage is TRBV20-1 and J usage is TRBJ2-7, with a tentative D call TRBD2 (6 bases). Germline-derived CDR1 and CDR2 are DFQATT and SNEGSKA (reference sequence). The CDR3 is 12 amino acids. The germline V and J ends were trimmed by 6 bases and 3 bases, with 12 bases remaining between them. This chain's CDR3 is CSAMDYYYEQYF. CDR3 sequence (DNA): TGCAGTGCCATGGACTACTACTACGAGCAGTACTTC.

The gene calls are TRBV6-1 and TRBJ1-2, with 8 positions matching TRBD1. The germline CDR1 and CDR2 sequences are MNHNS and SASEGT. The CDR3 is made up of 14 amino acids. With V trimmed by 6 bases and J by 2 bases, 5 bases remained unmatched. CDR3 coding DNA: TGTGCCAGCAGGGGACAGGTCTACAACTATGGCTACACCTTC. Its translation: CASRGQVYNYGYTF.

The J gene is TRBJ1-2, the V gene TRBV30; TRBD1 might be the D (6 bases). Trimming removed 5 bases from V and 7 bases from J, with 17 bases in between. From germline, CDR1 is GTSNPN and CDR2 SVGIG (reference sequence). CDR3 length: 13 residues. The chain's CDR3 is CAWDLGTRGGYTF. CDR3 nucleotide sequence: TGTGCCTGGGACCTTGGGACACGGGGTGGCTACACCTTC.

The V and J genes are TRBV29-1 and TRBJ2-7; D is unclear. CDR3 size: 12 residues. V lost 4 bases and J lost 0, with 7 bases in between. Per the germline V gene, CDR1 is SQVTM and CDR2 is ANQGSEA. The chain's CDR3 is CSVVVSSYEQYF. In DNA, the CDR3 is TGCAGCGTTGTCGTGAGCTCCTACGAGCAGTACTTC.

The chain recombines TRBV6-4 with TRBJ1-6; 7 nucleotides line up with TRBD1. Germline values: CDR1 MRHNA, CDR2 SNTAGT. The J segment lost 7 bases and the V segment lost 6 bases, leaving 6 bases of the junction unmatched. The CDR3 spans 14 residues. CDR3 nucleotides: TGTGCCAGCAGCCCGGGACAGTGGAATTCACCCCTCCACTTT. Its protein product is CASSPGQWNSPLHF.

This clonotype turned up a few times. CDR3 in amino acids: CASSPGGRGYGYTF. As DNA, the CDR3 is TGTGCCAGCAGCCCAGGAGGCAGGGGCTATGGCTACACCTTC. The chain carries TRBV5-6 and TRBJ1-2; D may be TRBD1 (6 bases). Trimming stripped 4 bases from V and 4 bases from J, with 14 bases between. The CDR3 consists of 14 residues. Germline loops: CDR1 SGHDT, CDR2 YYEEEE.

This clonotype was counted only a few times. The CDR3 DNA reads as TGCAGTGCTAGAGATTCAGGCAGGCGCACTGAAGCTTTCTTT. Its translation is CSARDSGRRTEAFF. The chain carries TRBV20-1 and TRBJ1-1, with D unresolved. Trimming took off 0 bases at V and 4 bases at J, with 12 bases between the two ends. The CDR3 loop spans 14 amino acids. Germline loops: CDR1 DFQATT, CDR2 SNEGSKA (reference sequence).

The chain couples TRBV15 to TRBJ2-1, with 7 bases fitting TRBD1. This CDR3 contains 16 residues. Looked up from germline, CDR1 is LNHNV and CDR2 is YYDKDF (reference sequence). The V gene end was trimmed by 4 bases and the J gene end by 0 bases; junction bases not matched to a gene: 6. The CDR3 reads CATSTETGSSYNEQFF. The CDR3 DNA is TGTGCCACCAGCACCGAGACAGGGAGCTCCTACAATGAGCAGTTCTTC.

The chain combines TRBV27 with TRBJ2-7; 12 bases match TRBD2. The V and J ends lost 4 bases and 2 bases, in that order; junction bases with no gene match: 6. This CDR3 has 16 amino acids. Per the germline V gene, CDR1 is MNHEY and CDR2 is SMNVEV (reference sequence). Written as DNA, the CDR3 is TGTGCCAGCAGTTCCCCCGGACTAGCGGGGACCTACGAGCAGTACTTC. This encodes CASSSPGLAGTYEQYF.

The CDR3 DNA is TGTGCCAGTATAGCTAGAGGGGGACGGCATAGCAATCAGCCCCAGCATTTT. It specifies CASIARGGRHSNQPQHF. The chain is built from TRBV19 and TRBJ1-5; TRBD1 might be the D (6 bases). Germline lookup yields CDR1 LNHDA and CDR2 SQIVND (reference sequence). This CDR3 spans 17 amino acids. The V and J ends lost 7 bases and 0 bases respectively, with 19 bases between them.

This clonotype was seen a few times. The chain combines TRBV5-6 with TRBJ1-3; the D is unclear. This CDR3 contains 14 residues. Trimming took 3 bases from V and 4 from J, leaving 11 bases between them. Per germline, CDR1 SGHDT and CDR2 YYEEEE. In nucleotides, the CDR3 is TGTGCCAGCAGCTATACAGTGTACGGAAACACCATATATTTT. Protein product: CASSYTVYGNTIYF.

This clonotype has just a few counts. This rearrangement joins TRBV19 to TRBJ2-3; 7 nucleotides align to TRBD2. The CDR3 loop spans 15 amino acids. Per the germline V gene, CDR1 is LNHDA and CDR2 is SQIVND (reference sequence). Germline trimming cut 5 bases from V and 6 bases from J; bases unmatched to any gene: 11. The chain's CDR3 is CASSLDGRLADTQYF. The CDR3 DNA follows: TGTGCCAGTAGTCTGGACGGGAGGTTGGCCGATACGCAGTATTTT.

V and J are TRBV6-6 and TRBJ2-6, with 7 positions matching TRBD1. Trimming cost V 7 bases and J 2 bases; bases outside gene matches: 11. The CDR3 sequence is 17 residues long. Germline assignment: CDR1 MNHNY and CDR2 SVGAGI (reference sequence). Here the CDR3 DNA reads TGTGCCAGCACCCGGGACAGCAGGAACCCTGGGGCCAACGTCCTGACTTTC. Protein product: CASTRDSRNPGANVLTF.